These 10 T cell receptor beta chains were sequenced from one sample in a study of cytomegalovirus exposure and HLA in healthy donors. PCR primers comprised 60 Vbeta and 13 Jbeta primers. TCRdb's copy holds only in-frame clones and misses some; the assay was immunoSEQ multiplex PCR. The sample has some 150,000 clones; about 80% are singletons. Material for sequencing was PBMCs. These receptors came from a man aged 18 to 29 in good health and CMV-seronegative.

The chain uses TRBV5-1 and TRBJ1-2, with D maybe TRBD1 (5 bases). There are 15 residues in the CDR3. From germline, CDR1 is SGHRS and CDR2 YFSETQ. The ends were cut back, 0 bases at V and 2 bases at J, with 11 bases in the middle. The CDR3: CASSLEHPGNYGYTF. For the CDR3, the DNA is TGCGCCAGCAGCTTGGAACACCCAGGGAACTATGGCTACACCTTC.

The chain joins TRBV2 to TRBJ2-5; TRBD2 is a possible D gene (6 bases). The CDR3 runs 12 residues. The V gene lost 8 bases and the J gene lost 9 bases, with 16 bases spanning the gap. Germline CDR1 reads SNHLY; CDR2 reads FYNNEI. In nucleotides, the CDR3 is TGTGCCAGCCTTCCCCGGGGGAGGCCCCAGTACTTC. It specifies CASLPRGRPQYF.

In nucleotides, the CDR3 is TGTGCCAGCAGTGAAGAAGGGGGCGCGAGCTATGGCTACACCTTC. Its translation is CASSEEGGASYGYTF. The chain combines TRBV6-1 with TRBJ1-2, with 7 bases matching TRBD1. J lost 4 bases, V lost 1 base, and 6 bases had no gene match. Germline V CDR1 and CDR2: MNHNS, SASEGT. CDR3 size: 15 residues.

The CDR3 bases are TGTGCCAGCAGATCCGGGACTCTCCAGAACACCGGGGAGCTGTTTTTT. It translates to CASRSGTLQNTGELFF. The chain links TRBV7-9 to TRBJ2-2, with D maybe TRBD2 (6 bases). V was pared by 6 bases and J by 1 base, with 15 bases between. The CDR3 consists of 16 residues. Germline V gene lookup returns CDR1 SEHNR and CDR2 FQNEAQ (reference sequence). Complete variable domain (other parts from reference TRBV7-9 and TRBJ2-2): DTGVSQNPRHKITKRGQNVTFRCDPISEHNRLYWYRQTLGQGPEFLTYFQNEAQLEKSRLLSDRFSAERPKGSFSTLEIQRTEQGDSAMYLCASRSGTLQNTGELFFGEGSRLTVL.

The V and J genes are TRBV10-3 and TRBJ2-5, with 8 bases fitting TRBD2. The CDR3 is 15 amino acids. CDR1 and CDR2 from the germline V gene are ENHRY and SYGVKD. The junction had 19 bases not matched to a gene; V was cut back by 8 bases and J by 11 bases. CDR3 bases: TGTGCCATCCGGTCGGTGACGGGGGGGCCTTGGGAGCAGTACTTC. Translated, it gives CAIRSVTGGPWEQYF.

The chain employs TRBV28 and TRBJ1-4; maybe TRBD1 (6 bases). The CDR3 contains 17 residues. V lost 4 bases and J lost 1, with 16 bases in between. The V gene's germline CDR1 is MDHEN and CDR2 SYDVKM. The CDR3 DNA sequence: TGTGCCAGCAGTTCCACAACAACAGGGAGAACTAATGAAAAACTGTTTTTT. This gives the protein CASSSTTTGRTNEKLFF. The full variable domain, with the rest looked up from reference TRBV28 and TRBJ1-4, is DVKVTQSSRYLVKRTGEKVFLECVQDMDHENMFWYRQDPGLGLRLIYFSYDVKMKEKGDIPEGYSVSREKKERFSLILESASTNQTSMYLCASSSTTTGRTNEKLFFGSGTQLSVL.

CDR3 DNA sequence: TGTGCCAGCAGTGAACCAGGGTCCTACGAGCAGTACTTC. Protein: CASSEPGSYEQYF. The chain carries TRBV6-1 and TRBJ2-5; D is perhaps TRBD1 (5 bases). Matching the DNA end better, TRBJ2-7 makes the J call doubtful. Germline V gene data show CDR1 as MNHNS and CDR2 as SASEGT. The CDR3 length is 13 residues.

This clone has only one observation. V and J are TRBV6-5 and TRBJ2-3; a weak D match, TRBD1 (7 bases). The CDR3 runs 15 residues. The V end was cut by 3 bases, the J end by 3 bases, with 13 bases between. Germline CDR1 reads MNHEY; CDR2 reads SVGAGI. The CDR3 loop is CASSYLEGATDTQYF. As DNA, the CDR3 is TGTGCCAGCAGTTATCTGGAGGGGGCAACAGATACGCAGTATTTT.

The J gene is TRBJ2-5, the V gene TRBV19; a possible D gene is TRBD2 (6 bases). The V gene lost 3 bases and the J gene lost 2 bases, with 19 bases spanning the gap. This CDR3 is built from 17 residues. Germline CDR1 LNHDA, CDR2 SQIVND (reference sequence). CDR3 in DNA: TGTGCCAGTAGTATTTTCGCCATAACTAGCTCGCAAGAGACCCAGTACTTC. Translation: CASSIFAITSSQETQYF.

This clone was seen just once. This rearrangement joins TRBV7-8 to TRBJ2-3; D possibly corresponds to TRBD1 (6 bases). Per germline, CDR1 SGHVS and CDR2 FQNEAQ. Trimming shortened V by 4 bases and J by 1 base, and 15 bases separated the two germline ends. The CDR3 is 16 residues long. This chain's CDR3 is CASSSLGGRRTDTQYF. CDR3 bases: TGTGCCAGCAGCTCCTTAGGGGGACGGCGCACAGATACGCAGTATTTT.